Below are 29 T cell receptor beta chains sequenced from a single sample in a study of human T cells and chemical hapten exposure. Regarding time point: pre-sensitization, week 0. Treatment given: therapeutic diphenylcyclopropenone sensitization with weekly scalp DPC. TCRdb redid the calling of the RACE reads with MiXCR, one entry per CDR3 protein. The data contain tens of thousands of distinct CDR3 sequences, over 9% of them singletons. Here the sequenced sample was whole blood, taken in connection with sensitization to the hapten diphenylcyclopropenone (DPC). Source of these receptors: a man in his forties with alopecia areata. Some clones in this sample may be carry-over from other donors' samples.

The chain links TRBV27 to TRBJ1-1; a possible D gene is TRBD1 (5 bases). Trimming stripped 3 bases from V and 6 bases from J, with 17 bases between. Germline V gene sequence: CDR1 MNHEY, CDR2 SMNVEV (reference sequence). The CDR3 contains 15 residues. The CDR3: CASSFDSSTNSEAFF. The CDR3 DNA reads TGTGCCAGCAGTTTCGACAGTTCAACCAACTCTGAAGCTTTCTTT.

This clonotype was seen ten or more times. The rearrangement links TRBV28 to TRBJ2-4; D is ambiguous. The CDR3 consists of 12 residues. CDR1 and CDR2 from the germline V gene are MDHEN and SYDVKM. Trimming left V 8 bases short and J 2 bases short, with 7 bases between. CDR3 sequence (DNA): TGTGCCAGCCGATCAACCAAAAACATTCAGTACTTC. Amino acid sequence: CASRSTKNIQYF. Supplemented by reference TRBV28 and TRBJ2-4, the full variable domain reads DVKVTQSSRYLVKRTGEKVFLECVQDMDHENMFWYRQDPGLGLRLIYFSYDVKMKEKGDIPEGYSVSREKKERFSLILESASTNQTSMYLCASRSTKNIQYFGAGTRLSVL.

The table lists this clonotype with many counts. This chain joins TRBV19 and TRBJ2-3, with D possibly matching TRBD1 (7 bases). The CDR3 sequence is 14 residues long. CDR1 and CDR2 from the germline V gene are LNHDA and SQIVND (reference sequence). Trimming took 9 bases from V and 0 from J, leaving 13 bases between them. CDR3 in amino acids: CASRSGGSTDTQYF. The CDR3 DNA reads as TGTGCCAGCAGATCAGGGGGGAGCACAGATACGCAGTATTTT. The variable domain in full, completed from reference TRBV19 and TRBJ2-3, reads DGGITQSPKYLFRKEGQNVTLSCEQNLNHDAMYWYRQDPGQGLRLIYYSQIVNDFQKGDIAEGYSVSREKKESFPLTVTSAQKNPTAFYLCASRSGGSTDTQYFGPGTRLTVL.

This clonotype was observed a handful of times. The chain's CDR3 is CSVEDRVLPDTQYF. The CDR3 coding sequence is TGCAGCGTTGAAGACAGGGTACTCCCAGATACGCAGTATTTT. This chain uses TRBV29-1 with TRBJ2-3; the D gene is possibly TRBD1 (5 bases). V was clipped by 0 bases and J by 4 bases, with 11 bases between them. The CDR3 totals 14 residues. In germline, CDR1 is SQVTM, CDR2 ANQGSEA.

There are a few counts of this clonotype. The chain joins TRBV5-6 to TRBJ2-3, with 7 bases matching TRBD1. V shed 3 bases and J 2 bases; nucleotides not matched to a gene: 9. This CDR3 contains 16 residues. In germline, CDR1 is SGHDT, CDR2 YYEEEE. The CDR3, as DNA: TGTGCCAGCAGCTCTACAGGGGAAGGCAACACAGATACGCAGTATTTT. This codes for CASSSTGEGNTDTQYF.

The chain employs TRBV5-1 and TRBJ1-3; D unclear. Looked up from germline, CDR1 is SGHRS and CDR2 is YFSETQ. The V end lost 3 bases, the J end lost 2 bases, and 12 bases lay between the germline ends. CDR3 length: 15 residues. DNA for the CDR3: TGCGCCAGCAGCTATGACGGCAACCCTGGAAACACCATATATTTT. Amino acids: CASSYDGNPGNTIYF.

This sequence joins TRBV20-1 and TRBJ1-2; weak D call: TRBD1 (5 bases). Germline V gene data show CDR1 as DFQATT and CDR2 as SNEGSKA (reference sequence). The CDR3 consists of 13 residues. V shed 2 bases and J shed 6 bases, with 13 bases lying between them. The CDR3: CSARQPWDHGYTF. CDR3 DNA sequence: TGCAGTGCTAGACAGCCCTGGGACCATGGCTACACCTTC.

This clonotype was seen only a few times. The chain recombines TRBV5-4 with TRBJ2-7; 10 bases match TRBD2. The CDR3 is 16 amino acids. Germline trimming cut 4 bases from V and 6 bases from J; bases unmatched to any gene: 13. Germline V gives CDR1 SGHNT, CDR2 YYREEE (reference sequence). CDR3 in amino acids: CASSHPLGSGRSEQYF. CDR3 bases: TGTGCCAGCAGCCACCCCTTGGGTAGCGGGAGGAGCGAGCAGTACTTC.

This clonotype was counted a few times. CDR3 in amino acids: CASTLEIKSDEAFF. Written as DNA, the CDR3 is TGTGCCAGCACCCTTGAAATTAAGTCGGATGAAGCTTTCTTT. The chain recombines TRBV6-6 with TRBJ1-1; D remains ambiguous. The CDR3 contains 14 residues. CDR1 and CDR2 from the germline V gene are MNHNY and SVGAGI (reference sequence). The V end was cut by 7 bases, the J end by 7 bases, with 19 bases between.

This clonotype was seen only a few times. The V call is TRBV5-6, the J call TRBJ2-1; 8 bases fit TRBD2. Germline V lookup: CDR1 SGHDT, CDR2 YYEEEE. The CDR3 totals 16 residues. V lost 4 bases and J lost 5; bases outside the gene matches: 11. The CDR3 reads CASSQWRVSGNNEQFF. CDR3 nucleotide sequence: TGTGCCAGCAGCCAATGGAGGGTTAGCGGGAACAATGAGCAGTTCTTC.

As for this clonotype: A read error may account for a junction end that differs from germline. CDR3 residues: CASSTSLTSGRRVF. Written as DNA, the CDR3 is TGTGCCAGTAGTACGTCCCTCACTAGCGGGAGGCGGGTCTTC. The rearrangement uses TRBV19 and TRBJ2-1, with 12 positions matching TRBD2. Germline loops: CDR1 LNHDA, CDR2 SQIVND (reference sequence). This CDR3 has 14 amino acids.

This clonotype was observed many times. The genes are TRBV11-2 and TRBJ1-3; D gene ambiguous. The germline gives CDR1 SGHAT, CDR2 FQNNGV. This CDR3 spans 12 amino acids. V was cut by 1 base and J by 10 bases, with 8 bases left in between. This chain's CDR3 is CASSLAGGTIYF. CDR3 in DNA: TGTGCCAGCAGCTTAGCGGGAGGAACCATATATTTT.

This clonotype has more than one count but fewer than ten. This rearrangement joins TRBV7-3 to TRBJ2-7; weak D call: TRBD2 (5 bases). Germline V gives CDR1 SGHTA, CDR2 FQGTGA. The CDR3 contains 15 residues. Trimming pared 3 bases from V and 4 bases from J, leaving 16 bases between. Here the CDR3 reads CASSFPEGGLYEQYF. Here the CDR3 DNA reads TGTGCCAGCAGCTTTCCCGAGGGCGGCCTTTACGAGCAGTACTTC.

With respect to this clonotype: At one boundary the junction diverges from the germline segment, which might be a read error. CDR3 nucleotides: TGTGCCAGCCTTCGACCCTTCGCTAGCACAGGTACGCAGTATTTT. This codes for CASLRPFASTGTQYF. The V and J genes are TRBV28 and TRBJ2-3; TRBD1 or TRBD2 may be the D gene (5 bases each). Germline V gene sequence: CDR1 MDHEN, CDR2 SYDVKM. The CDR3 has 15 amino acids. Full variable domain (rest looked up from reference TRBV28 and TRBJ2-3): DVKVTQSSRYLVKRTGEKVFLECVQDMDHENMFWYRQDPGLGLRLIYFSYDVKMKEKGDIPEGYSVSREKKERFSLILESASTNQTSMYLCASLRPFASTGTQYFGPGTRLTVL.

This clonotype was picked up a small number of times. J is TRBJ2-7 and V is TRBV7-9, with 8 bases aligning to TRBD1. The CDR3 is 14 residues long. CDR1 is SEHNR, CDR2 FQNEAQ, per germline (reference sequence). V was clipped by 4 bases and J by 2 bases; unmatched bases: 4. CDR3 residues: CASSSMDRAYEQYF. The CDR3 nucleotides are TGTGCCAGCAGCTCCATGGACAGGGCCTACGAGCAGTACTTC.

This clonotype was detected ten times or more. The rearrangement uses TRBV28 and TRBJ1-1, with D perhaps TRBD1 (5 bases). Trimming pared 5 bases from V and 0 bases from J, leaving 7 bases between. Germline V gene sequence: CDR1 MDHEN, CDR2 SYDVKM. This CDR3 is built from 13 residues. CDR3 sequence: CASSGQMNTEAFF. CDR3 DNA sequence: TGTGCCAGCAGTGGACAAATGAACACTGAAGCTTTCTTT. Drawing the rest from reference TRBV28 and TRBJ1-1, the complete variable domain is DVKVTQSSRYLVKRTGEKVFLECVQDMDHENMFWYRQDPGLGLRLIYFSYDVKMKEKGDIPEGYSVSREKKERFSLILESASTNQTSMYLCASSGQMNTEAFFGQGTRLTVV.

The sample holds a few counts of this clonotype. The gene calls are TRBV18 and TRBJ2-3, with TRBD2 matching over 13 bases. V dropped 4 bases and J dropped 4; count of bases not matched to a gene: 8. This CDR3 is built from 17 residues. Germline V gene sequence: CDR1 KGHSH, CDR2 LQKENI. The chain's CDR3 is CASSQRTSGRIADTQYF. The CDR3 DNA sequence: TGTGCCAGCTCACAACGGACTAGCGGGAGAATCGCAGATACGCAGTATTTT. Based on the CDR3 plus reference TRBV18 and TRBJ2-3, the full variable domain is NAGVMQNPRHLVRRRGQEARLRCSPMKGHSHVYWYRQLPEEGLKFMVYLQKENIIDESGMPKERFSAEFPKEGPSILRIQQVVRGDSAAYFCASSQRTSGRIADTQYFGPGTRLTVL.

The V gene is TRBV4-3, the J gene TRBJ1-2; TRBD1 is a possible D gene (5 bases). The CDR3 has 15 amino acids. With 0 bases removed from V and 7 bases from J, the gap between germline ends came to 15 bases. From germline, CDR1 is LGHNA and CDR2 YSLEER. Here the CDR3 reads CASSQEGDSGVGYTF. In DNA, the CDR3 is TGCGCCAGCAGCCAAGAAGGGGATAGTGGTGTTGGCTACACCTTC.

V usage is TRBV28 and J usage is TRBJ1-5; D is unclear. There are 12 residues in the CDR3. V shed 8 bases and J shed 3 bases, with 8 bases lying between them. CDR1 MDHEN and CDR2 SYDVKM come from the germline V gene. CDR3 bases: TGTGCCAGCGGGCCCCTCAATCAGCCCCAGCATTTT. It specifies CASGPLNQPQHF.

This clonotype was recorded at least ten times. This chain uses TRBV3-1 with TRBJ2-5; D possibly corresponds to TRBD2 (5 bases). The germline gives CDR1 LGHDT, CDR2 YNNKEL (reference sequence). V was pared by 1 base and J by 1 base, with 16 bases between. CDR3 length: 17 residues. The DNA of the CDR3 is TGTGCCAGCAGCCAAGTGTTTATGAGCGGAGGCCAAGAGACCCAGTACTTC. Translation gives CASSQVFMSGGQETQYF.

Comment on this clonotype: This may arise from a read error, as a much more abundant clone is one base away. J is TRBJ2-1 and V is TRBV7-2; 10 positions agree with TRBD2. Germline V gene data show CDR1 as SGHTA and CDR2 as FQGNSA. The J segment lost 7 bases and the V segment lost 1 base, leaving 4 bases of the junction unmatched. The CDR3 spans 15 residues. The CDR3 reads CASSLVASGSNEQFF. In nucleotides, the CDR3 is TGTGCCAGCAGCTTAGTGGCTAGCGGGAGTAATGAGCAGTTCTTC.

There are a few counts of this clonotype. J is TRBJ1-1 and V is TRBV7-6, with a possible D match to TRBD1 (5 bases). CDR1 is SGHVS, CDR2 FNYEAQ, per germline. There are 14 residues in the CDR3. Trimming removed 5 bases at V and 1 base at J, with 11 bases between. The CDR3 sequence is CASSPGGSNTEAFF. The DNA of the CDR3 is TGTGCCAGCAGCCCGGGGGGGTCGAACACTGAAGCTTTCTTT.

This clonotype was seen at least ten times. The V gene is TRBV4-1, the J gene TRBJ2-1; D gene unclear. V lost 0 bases and J lost 0, with 9 bases in between. CDR1 MGHRA and CDR2 YSYEKL come from the germline V gene. The CDR3 covers 16 residues. CDR3 sequence (DNA): TGCGCCAGCAGCCAAGATGCGTCGGGCTCCTACAATGAGCAGTTCTTC. Translation: CASSQDASGSYNEQFF.

This clonotype was detected only a few times. The chain links TRBV28 to TRBJ1-2; the D gene is possibly TRBD1 (6 bases). The CDR3 spans 14 residues. CDR1 and CDR2 (germline): MDHEN, SYDVKM. With 3 bases removed from V and 3 bases from J, the gap between germline ends came to 11 bases. Here the CDR3 DNA reads TGTGCCAGCAGTTTCCCCTGGACAGACTATGGCTACACCTTC. It codes for CASSFPWTDYGYTF.

The chain recombines TRBV9 with TRBJ2-1; no firm D call. The CDR3 has 13 residues. V shed 4 bases and J shed 5 bases, with 10 bases lying between them. Germline V gene lookup returns CDR1 SGDLS and CDR2 YYNGEE. CDR3 loop: CASSPNANNEQFF. The CDR3 bases are TGTGCCAGCAGCCCTAATGCGAACAATGAGCAGTTCTTC.

This clonotype has just a few counts. The chain combines TRBV9 with TRBJ2-3; 7 nucleotides agree with TRBD2. The CDR3 length is 16 residues. Unmatched junction bases numbered 11, after V lost 3 bases and J lost 4 bases. Germline CDR1 and CDR2: SGDLS and YYNGEE. CDR3 residues: CASSARAGEGADTQYF. The CDR3 nucleotides read TGTGCCAGCAGCGCGAGGGCCGGGGAGGGCGCAGATACGCAGTATTTT.

This clonotype was observed at least ten times. The chain combines TRBV7-2 with TRBJ2-2; 15 bases map to TRBD2. J lost 7 bases, V lost 3 bases, and 3 bases had no gene match. The germline CDR1 and CDR2 sequences are SGHTA and FQGNSA. This CDR3 region has 16 residues. The CDR3 here is CASSLGTSGRIGELFF. DNA of the CDR3: TGTGCCAGCAGCTTGGGGACTAGCGGGAGGATCGGGGAGCTGTTTTTT.

There are a few counts of this clonotype. The chain carries TRBV7-9 and TRBJ2-1; 9 nucleotides line up with TRBD2. From germline, CDR1 is SEHNR and CDR2 FQNEAQ (reference sequence). The junction had 7 bases not matched to a gene; V was cut back by 0 bases and J by 4 bases. This CDR3 has 17 amino acids. The DNA of the CDR3 is TGTGCCAGCAGCTTAGCACTGACTAGCGGTTCGTACAATGAGCAGTTCTTC. It is translated as CASSLALTSGSYNEQFF. The complete variable domain, with remaining parts taken from reference TRBV7-9 and TRBJ2-1, reads DTGVSQNPRHKITKRGQNVTFRCDPISEHNRLYWYRQTLGQGPEFLTYFQNEAQLEKSRLLSDRFSAERPKGSFSTLEIQRTEQGDSAMYLCASSLALTSGSYNEQFFGPGTRLTVL.

V gene TRBV7-9 combines with J gene TRBJ2-3; no firm D call. There are 17 residues in the CDR3. V dropped 3 bases and J dropped 5 bases, with 21 bases sitting between them. Germline values: CDR1 SEHNR, CDR2 FQNEAQ (reference sequence). CDR3 sequence: CASSFVPGLVGGDTQYF. CDR3 nucleotides: TGTGCCAGCAGCTTTGTGCCGGGTCTCGTGGGTGGAGATACGCAGTATTTT.